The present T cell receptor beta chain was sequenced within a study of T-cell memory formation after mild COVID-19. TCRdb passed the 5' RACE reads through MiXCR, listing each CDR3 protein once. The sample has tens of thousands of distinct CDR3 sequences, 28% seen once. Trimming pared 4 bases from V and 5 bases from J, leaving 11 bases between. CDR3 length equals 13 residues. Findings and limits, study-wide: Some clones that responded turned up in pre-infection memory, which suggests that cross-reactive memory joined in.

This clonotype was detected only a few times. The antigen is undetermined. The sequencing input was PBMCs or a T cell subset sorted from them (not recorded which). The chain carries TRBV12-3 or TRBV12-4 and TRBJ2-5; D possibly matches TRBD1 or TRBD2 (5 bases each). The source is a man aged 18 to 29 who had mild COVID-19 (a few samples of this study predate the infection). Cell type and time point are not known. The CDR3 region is CASSSPGRETQYF. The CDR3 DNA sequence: TGTGCCAGCAGTTCTCCGGGACGGGAGACCCAGTACTTC.